The 32 T cell receptor beta chains in this list originate from one sample, sequenced in a study of T cells after yellow fever vaccination. TCRdb re-called the 5' RACE reads through MiXCR, storing one row per CDR3 protein. Counted here are hundreds of thousands of distinct CDR3 sequences, approximately 13% occurring once; the ten biggest clones make up around 14%. The specimen was PBMCs, collected on the day of the yellow fever booster vaccination. The source of these receptors is a young man who received the YFV17D yellow fever vaccine.

In this sample, this clonotype turned up many times. The V and J genes are TRBV14 and TRBJ2-1; D might be TRBD1 (5 bases). Trimming shortened V by 3 bases and J by 2 bases, and 11 bases separated the two germline ends. The CDR3 is 15 amino acids. Germline V CDR1 and CDR2: SGHDN, FVKESK. CDR3 residues: CASSQMDTTYNEQFF. CDR3 DNA sequence: TGTGCCAGCAGCCAGATGGACACCACCTACAATGAGCAGTTCTTC.

This clonotype was seen a few times. The rearrangement links TRBV5-6 to TRBJ2-2; tentatively, D is TRBD1 (5 bases). This CDR3 spans 16 amino acids. V lost 0 bases and J lost 3, with 12 bases in between. From germline, CDR1 is SGHDT and CDR2 YYEEEE. CDR3 nucleotide sequence: TGTGCCAGCAGCTTGGGAACGGGCAGGGACACCGGGGAGCTGTTTTTT. Protein product: CASSLGTGRDTGELFF.

This clonotype was seen a handful of times. The genes are TRBV3-1 and TRBJ1-1; the D is unclear. Trimming shortened V by 0 bases and J by 7 bases, and 12 bases separated the two germline ends. The length of the CDR3 is 14 residues. Germline CDR1 is LGHDT and CDR2 is YNNKEL (reference sequence). The CDR3 region is CASSQDLQPSEAFF. CDR3 DNA sequence: TGTGCCAGCAGCCAAGACCTACAACCCAGTGAAGCTTTCTTT.

This clonotype has ten or more counts. This chain connects TRBV10-3 to TRBJ1-2, with 11 bases identical to TRBD1. This CDR3 region has 15 residues. Germline-derived CDR1 and CDR2 are ENHRY and SYGVKD. J gave up 8 bases and V 6 bases, and 11 bases lay outside the gene matches. Written as DNA, the CDR3 is TGTGCCATCAGCCACCCGGACAGGGGGCCTGGGGGCTACACCTTC. As protein: CAISHPDRGPGGYTF.

The V call is TRBV7-8, the J call TRBJ2-5; 8 bases are shared with TRBD2. J lost 6 bases, V lost 2 bases, and 8 bases had no gene match. The CDR3 spans 15 residues. Germline-derived CDR1 and CDR2 are SGHVS and FQNEAQ. The CDR3 nucleotides are TGTGCCAGCAGCTTAACATCGGGAGGGGGGAAGACCCAGTACTTC. Protein product: CASSLTSGGGKTQYF. The full variable domain, in which reference TRBV7-8 and TRBJ2-5 provide the parts outside the CDR3, is GAGVSQSPRYKVAKRGQDVALRCDPISGHVSLFWYQQALGQGPEFLTYFQNEAQLDKSGLPSDRFFAERPEGSVSTLKIQRTQQEDSAVYLCASSLTSGGGKTQYFGPGTRLLVL.

This clonotype was observed a few times. The J gene is TRBJ2-7, the V gene TRBV3-1; D is tentatively TRBD1 or TRBD2 (5 bases each). CDR1 is LGHDT and CDR2 is YNNKEL in the germline V gene (reference sequence). The V end lost 1 base, the J end lost 3 bases, and 10 bases lay between the germline ends. The CDR3 has 14 amino acids. CDR3 residues: CASSQAGPFYEQYF. In DNA form, the CDR3 reads TGTGCCAGCAGCCAAGCGGGACCTTTCTACGAGCAGTACTTC.

This clonotype was seen many times. The chain recombines TRBV7-9 with TRBJ2-7; D gene uncertain. Germline CDR1 is SEHNR and CDR2 is FQNEAQ (reference sequence). The V end was cut by 3 bases, the J end by 6 bases, with 6 bases between. The CDR3 has 11 residues. CDR3: CASSFPGEQYF. The CDR3 bases are TGTGCCAGCAGCTTCCCCGGCGAGCAGTACTTC.

In this sample, this clonotype turned up many times. The V call is TRBV12-3 or TRBV12-4, the J call TRBJ2-1; TRBD2 matches at 8 bases. The J segment lost 6 bases and the V segment lost 6 bases, leaving 13 bases of the junction unmatched. The CDR3 has 16 amino acids. The CDR3 DNA reads as TGTGCCAGCAGACCACCAGCGGGAGAGGCGGTCAATGAGCAGTTCTTC. Translating it yields CASRPPAGEAVNEQFF.

This chain connects TRBV5-1 to TRBJ2-2; 8 bases fit TRBD2. With 3 bases clipped from V and 5 bases from J, the junction kept 6 bases outside the gene matches. CDR1 SGHRS and CDR2 YFSETQ come from the germline V gene. The CDR3 totals 15 residues. CDR3 in DNA: TGCGCCAGCAGCTCAGATAGCGGGACGACCGGGGAGCTGTTTTTT. This encodes CASSSDSGTTGELFF.

This sequence joins TRBV15 and TRBJ2-5, with 7 bases matching TRBD2. There are 16 residues in the CDR3. V gave up 6 bases and J gave up 1 base; unmatched junction bases: 11. From germline, CDR1 is LNHNV and CDR2 YYDKDF (reference sequence). The CDR3 nucleotides read TGTGCCACCAGTAATGCGGGAGAAGACCCCCAAGAGACCCAGTACTTC. Translated, it gives CATSNAGEDPQETQYF.

The chain couples TRBV11-2 to TRBJ2-1, with 7 positions matching TRBD1. Per germline, CDR1 SGHAT and CDR2 FQNNGV. This CDR3 has 17 residues. V was pared by 5 bases and J by 6 bases, with 16 bases of the junction left unmatched. DNA of the CDR3: TGTGCCAGCAGCAACCGACAGGGATCAGTTGGTTTCAATGAGCAGTTCTTC. Translating it yields CASSNRQGSVGFNEQFF.

CDR3 region: CASSLTSEDTQYF. The CDR3 bases are TGTGCCAGCAGTTTGACTAGCGAAGATACGCAGTATTTT. The chain has TRBV12-3 or TRBV12-4 and TRBJ2-3; 8 bases are a match to TRBD2. J was trimmed by 5 bases and V by 3 bases; bases with no gene match: 1. The CDR3 is 13 residues long.

This clonotype was observed a handful of times. The V call is TRBV6-1, the J call TRBJ2-1, with 7 positions matching TRBD1. Germline V gives CDR1 MNHNS, CDR2 SASEGT. Trimming at V came to 7 bases and at J to 2 bases, leaving 8 bases not matched to a gene. CDR3 size: 15 residues. The CDR3 reads CASKPTGSPYNEQFF. CDR3 sequence (DNA): TGTGCCAGCAAACCGACAGGGAGCCCCTACAATGAGCAGTTCTTC.

The sample holds a few counts of this clonotype. The chain uses TRBV4-3 and TRBJ2-3; possible D gene TRBD1, 6 bases. Germline-derived CDR1 and CDR2 are LGHNA and YSLEER. The V end lost 1 base, the J end lost 5 bases, and 13 bases lay between the germline ends. CDR3 length: 15 amino acids. The CDR3 loop is CASSQANRVIDTQYF. The CDR3 nucleotides are TGCGCCAGCAGCCAAGCCAACAGGGTTATAGATACGCAGTATTTT.

This clonotype was observed a handful of times. The chain uses TRBV6-1 and TRBJ2-7; possibly TRBD2 for D (7 bases). CDR3 length equals 17 residues. The V gene lost 6 bases and the J gene lost 2 bases, with 23 bases spanning the gap. Per the germline V gene, CDR1 is MNHNS and CDR2 is SASEGT. The CDR3 DNA reads as TGTGCCAGCAGCAACAGCCCCGGGGAGGGGGGTACCTACGAGCAGTACTTC. Residues: CASSNSPGEGGTYEQYF.

The V and J genes are TRBV7-6 and TRBJ2-2; 7 positions agree with TRBD2. Germline V CDR1 and CDR2: SGHVS, FNYEAQ. Trimming took 1 base from V and 4 from J; bases not matched to a gene: 6. The CDR3 loop spans 16 amino acids. The CDR3 bases are TGTGCCAGCAGCTTAGGCACTAGCGTCGGCACCGGGGAGCTGTTTTTT. This encodes CASSLGTSVGTGELFF. Drawing the rest from reference TRBV7-6 and TRBJ2-2, the complete variable domain is GAGVSQSPRYKVTKRGQDVALRCDPISGHVSLYWYRQALGQGPEFLTYFNYEAQQDKSGLPNDRFSAERPEGSISTLTIQRTEQRDSAMYRCASSLGTSVGTGELFFGEGSRLTVL.

The V and J genes are TRBV12-3 or TRBV12-4 and TRBJ2-5; 11 bases agree with TRBD1. J was trimmed by 5 bases and V by 6 bases; bases with no gene match: 8. The CDR3 covers 15 residues. The CDR3 DNA reads TGTGCCAGCAGGTCCGGACAGGGGGCATGGGAGACCCAGTACTTC. As protein: CASRSGQGAWETQYF.

The rearrangement uses TRBV20-1 and TRBJ1-5, with 9 positions matching TRBD1. Germline V lookup: CDR1 DFQATT, CDR2 SNEGSKA (reference sequence). The V and J ends lost 0 bases and 5 bases, in that order; junction bases with no gene match: 8. The CDR3 has 16 residues. The CDR3 loop reads CSAREPGQGGHQPQHF. CDR3 coding DNA: TGCAGTGCTAGAGAACCGGGACAGGGTGGTCATCAGCCCCAGCATTTT.

The rearrangement uses TRBV28 and TRBJ1-2; D gene uncertain. V lost 6 bases and J lost 6, with 11 bases in between. Germline CDR1 is MDHEN and CDR2 is SYDVKM. This CDR3 has 12 residues. The CDR3 DNA is TGTGCCAGCAGCCCTCAGGCCCATGGCTACACCTTC. This codes for CASSPQAHGYTF.

The V gene is TRBV7-8, the J gene TRBJ2-2; D might be TRBD2 (6 bases). Trimming took off 5 bases at V and 7 bases at J, with 17 bases between the two ends. CDR3 size: 15 residues. Germline V gene lookup returns CDR1 SGHVS and CDR2 FQNEAQ. The CDR3 DNA reads as TGTGCCAGCAGCCTTAGCGGAGGGATCCACGGGGAGCTGTTTTTT. It is translated as CASSLSGGIHGELFF.

The V gene is TRBV19, the J gene TRBJ2-5; D remains ambiguous. The CDR3 loop spans 12 amino acids. The V and J ends lost 9 bases and 0 bases respectively, with 8 bases between them. Germline V gives CDR1 LNHDA, CDR2 SQIVND (reference sequence). CDR3 loop: CASKDNQETQYF. CDR3 DNA: TGTGCCAGCAAAGACAACCAAGAGACCCAGTACTTC.

The V call is TRBV7-8, the J call TRBJ2-7; D gene unclear. V was pared by 4 bases and J by 7 bases, with 14 bases between. Germline CDR1 is SGHVS and CDR2 is FQNEAQ. There are 13 residues in the CDR3. CDR3 sequence (DNA): TGTGCCAGCAGCTACACTTCTCCCCGGGAGCAGTACTTC. It translates to CASSYTSPREQYF.

This chain links TRBV12-3 or TRBV12-4 with TRBJ2-7, with D maybe TRBD2 (6 bases). The CDR3 has 14 amino acids. V lost 5 bases and J 5 bases, leaving 16 bases between the germline ends. CDR3 DNA: TGTGCCAGCAGTCTCCATGGACCGGGGGACGAGCAGTACTTC. Protein product: CASSLHGPGDEQYF.

This clonotype has only a few counts. The chain joins TRBV7-2 to TRBJ2-5; the D gene is possibly TRBD2 (6 bases). Trimming pared 4 bases from V and 3 bases from J, leaving 15 bases between. Germline-derived CDR1 and CDR2 are SGHTA and FQGNSA. The CDR3 has 15 residues. The CDR3 reads CASSSVAGREETQYF. CDR3 bases: TGTGCCAGCAGCTCAGTGGCGGGACGTGAAGAGACCCAGTACTTC.

In its sample, this clonotype was seen a few times. The chain links TRBV20-1 to TRBJ2-1; 13 bases agree with TRBD2. Germline-derived CDR1 and CDR2 are DFQATT and SNEGSKA (reference sequence). The V and J ends lost 5 bases and 0 bases, in that order; junction bases with no gene match: 7. The CDR3 is 17 amino acids. Here the CDR3 DNA reads TGCAGTGCTCCGGGACTAGCGGGGATTAGCTCCTACAATGAGCAGTTCTTC. Protein sequence: CSAPGLAGISSYNEQFF.

This CDR3 reads CAWSVEAVDEQFF. In DNA, the CDR3 is TGTGCCTGGAGTGTAGAAGCGGTCGATGAGCAGTTCTTC. J is TRBJ2-1 and V is TRBV30; a possible D gene is TRBD2 (5 bases). V lost 0 bases to trimming and J lost 8 bases, with 11 bases between them. This CDR3 is 13 amino acids long. Germline V lookup: CDR1 GTSNPN, CDR2 SVGIG (reference sequence).

V is TRBV20-1 and J is TRBJ2-3; D gene unclear. This CDR3 is 13 amino acids long. V shed 2 bases and J shed 13 bases, with 19 bases lying between them. Germline values: CDR1 DFQATT, CDR2 SNEGSKA (reference sequence). The CDR3 loop is CSARIGPDEWKYF. The CDR3 nucleotides read TGCAGTGCTAGAATAGGGCCTGATGAGTGGAAGTATTTT.

The V call is TRBV7-2, the J call TRBJ1-5; maybe TRBD1 (6 bases). Germline lookup yields CDR1 SGHTA and CDR2 FQGNSA. Trimming stripped 0 bases from V and 7 bases from J, with 13 bases between. The CDR3 consists of 15 residues. CDR3 residues: CASSLAGGAGQPQHF. DNA for the CDR3: TGTGCCAGCAGCTTAGCGGGGGGGGCGGGGCAGCCCCAGCATTTT.

The chain carries TRBV5-1 and TRBJ1-1; D not certain. The CDR3 is made up of 14 amino acids. Trimming pared 0 bases from V and 5 bases from J, leaving 11 bases between. Germline lookup yields CDR1 SGHRS and CDR2 YFSETQ. CDR3 residues: CASSLASEGTEAFF. In nucleotides, the CDR3 is TGCGCCAGCAGCTTGGCTAGCGAAGGAACTGAAGCTTTCTTT.

V usage is TRBV7-3 and J usage is TRBJ2-1, with 12 nucleotides matching TRBD2. There are 19 residues in the CDR3. The trim removed 5 bases at V and 5 bases at J, leaving 16 bases unmatched. The germline V gene has CDR1 SGHTA and CDR2 FQGTGA. CDR3 sequence reads: CASSKTSGRTSSLNNEQFF. DNA of the CDR3: TGTGCCAGCAGCAAAACTAGCGGGAGGACCTCAAGTCTTAACAATGAGCAGTTCTTC.

This clonotype was counted ten times or more. An end of the junction differs from the germline gene, which may be a read error. The V and J genes are TRBV7-8 and TRBJ2-1, with D unclear. Germline CDR1 reads SGHVS; CDR2 reads FQNEAQ. This CDR3 has 12 residues. CDR3: CASTLGLVGQFF. CDR3 nucleotide sequence: TGTGCCAGCACCTTAGGCCTCGTTGGGCAGTTCTTC. Filled out from reference TRBV7-8 and TRBJ2-1, the complete variable domain reads GAGVSQSPRYKVAKRGQDVALRCDPISGHVSLFWYQQALGQGPEFLTYFQNEAQLDKSGLPSDRFFAERPEGSVSTLKIQRTQQEDSAVYLCASTLGLVGQFFGPGTRLTVL.

This clonotype has a count of ten or more. The CDR3 loop is CASSRGLAGGGTYEQYF. The CDR3 nucleotides are TGTGCCAGCAGCAGAGGACTAGCGGGAGGCGGGACCTACGAGCAGTACTTC. J is TRBJ2-7 and V is TRBV7-8; TRBD2 matches at 14 bases. CDR3 length equals 17 residues. J gave up 2 bases and V 5 bases, and 8 bases lay outside the gene matches. Germline CDR1 SGHVS, CDR2 FQNEAQ.